What follows describes a single T cell receptor beta chain. The sample carries other DNA sequences with the same CDR3. The sample comes from a study of CD8+ T cells in alopecia areata. The authors sorted CD4+ and CD8+ T cells from PBMCs. RNA was extracted and reverse transcribed into cDNA as the sequencing template. Sequencing was performed with immunoSEQ multiplex PCR; in TCRdb, only in-frame clones are kept and a portion is missing. The sample has about 110,000 clones; roughly 60% are singletons. The clonotype originates from a human donor in good health. Sequencing was done on a sample of CD8+ T cells sorted from blood.

CDR3 nucleotide sequence: TGTGCCAGCAGCTTAGCGGCAGATACGCAGTATTTT. This sequence encodes CASSLAADTQYF. The chain recombines TRBV13 with TRBJ2-3, with D hard to call. Germline CDR1 and CDR2: PRHDT and FYEKMQ (reference sequence). The CDR3 has 12 residues. Trimming left V 1 base short and J 4 bases short, with 3 bases between.